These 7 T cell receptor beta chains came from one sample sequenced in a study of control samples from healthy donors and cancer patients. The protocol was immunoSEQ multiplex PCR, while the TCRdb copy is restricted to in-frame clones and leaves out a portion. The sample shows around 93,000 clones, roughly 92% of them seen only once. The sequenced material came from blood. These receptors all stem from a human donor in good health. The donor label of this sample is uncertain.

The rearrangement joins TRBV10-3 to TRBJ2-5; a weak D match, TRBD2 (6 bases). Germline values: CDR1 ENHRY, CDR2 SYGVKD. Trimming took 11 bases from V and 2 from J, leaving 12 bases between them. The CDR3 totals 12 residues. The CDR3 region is CAYGGSQETQYF. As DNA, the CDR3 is TGTGCCTACGGGGGTAGTCAAGAGACCCAGTACTTC.

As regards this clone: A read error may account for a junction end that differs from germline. CDR3 loop: CASSLAGTEQETQYF. In DNA form, the CDR3 reads TGTGCTAGCAGCTTAGCGGGGACAGAACAAGAGACCCAGTACTTC. V gene TRBV7-7 combines with J gene TRBJ2-5; tentatively, D is TRBD2 (8 bases). The germline gives CDR1 SSHAT, CDR2 FNYEAQ (reference sequence). There are 15 residues in the CDR3.

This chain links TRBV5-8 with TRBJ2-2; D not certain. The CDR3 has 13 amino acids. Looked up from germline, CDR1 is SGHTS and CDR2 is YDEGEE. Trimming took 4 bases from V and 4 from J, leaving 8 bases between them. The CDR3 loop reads CASSPPGTGELFF. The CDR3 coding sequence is TGTGCCAGCAGCCCCCCGGGCACCGGGGAGCTGTTTTTT.

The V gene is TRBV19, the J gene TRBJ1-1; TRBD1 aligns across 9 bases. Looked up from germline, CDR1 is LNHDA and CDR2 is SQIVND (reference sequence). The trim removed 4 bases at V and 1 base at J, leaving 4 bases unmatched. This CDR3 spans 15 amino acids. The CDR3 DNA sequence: TGTGCCAGTAGTACAGGACAGGGGCGGAACACTGAAGCTTTCTTT. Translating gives CASSTGQGRNTEAFF. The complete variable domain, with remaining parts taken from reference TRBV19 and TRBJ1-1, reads DGGITQSPKYLFRKEGQNVTLSCEQNLNHDAMYWYRQDPGQGLRLIYYSQIVNDFQKGDIAEGYSVSREKKESFPLTVTSAQKNPTAFYLCASSTGQGRNTEAFFGQGTRLTVV.

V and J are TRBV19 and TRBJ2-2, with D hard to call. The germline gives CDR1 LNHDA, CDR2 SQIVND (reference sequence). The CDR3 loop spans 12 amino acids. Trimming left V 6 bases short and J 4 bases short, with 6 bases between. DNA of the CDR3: TGTGCCAGTAGGATTGGCACCGGGGAGCTGTTTTTT. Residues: CASRIGTGELFF.

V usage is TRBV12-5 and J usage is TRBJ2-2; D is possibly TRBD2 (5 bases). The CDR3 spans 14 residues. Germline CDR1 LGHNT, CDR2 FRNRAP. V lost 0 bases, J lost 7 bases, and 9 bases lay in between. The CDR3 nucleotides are TGTGCTAGTGGTTTGGTACAAGGGAGCGGGGAGCTGTTTTTT. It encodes CASGLVQGSGELFF. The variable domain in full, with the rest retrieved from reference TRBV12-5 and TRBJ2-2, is DARVTQTPRHKVTEMGQEVTMRCQPILGHNTVFWYRQTMMQGLELLAYFRNRAPLDDSGMPKDRFSAEMPDATLATLKIQPSEPRDSAVYFCASGLVQGSGELFFGEGSRLTVL.

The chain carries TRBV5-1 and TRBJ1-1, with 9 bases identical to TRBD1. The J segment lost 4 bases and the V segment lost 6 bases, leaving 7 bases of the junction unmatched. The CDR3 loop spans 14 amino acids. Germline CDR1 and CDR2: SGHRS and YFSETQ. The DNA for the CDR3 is TGCGCCAGCAACTTTGACAGGGGGGGCACTGAAGCTTTCTTT. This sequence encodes CASNFDRGGTEAFF. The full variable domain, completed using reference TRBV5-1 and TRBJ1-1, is KAGVTQTPRYLIKTRGQQVTLSCSPISGHRSVSWYQQTPGQGLQFLFEYFSETQRNKGNFPGRFSGRQFSNSRSEMNVSTLELGDSALYLCASNFDRGGTEAFFGQGTRLTVV.